This T cell receptor (beta chain) comes out of a study of cytotoxic CD8 clonotypes in ibrutinib-treated CLL. Germline V lookup: CDR1 SGDLS, CDR2 YYNGEE. Between the trimmed V and J ends, which lost 2 bases and 0 bases, there was a span of 7 bases. There are 14 residues in the CDR3. Repertoires were generated with immunoSEQ multiplex PCR, while TCRdb's copy carries only in-frame clones and drops some. The table includes about 330,000 clones, 60% to 80% detected once. This chain connects TRBV9 to TRBJ2-3; D gene uncertain. The sequencing used PBMCs, collected after 36 months of ibrutinib treatment. The sequence came from a human donor with chronic lymphocytic leukemia. The CDR3 DNA sequence: TGTGCCAGCAGCGTCGGACCAAGCACAGATACGCAGTATTTT. Translation: CASSVGPSTDTQYF.